The 16 T cell receptor beta chains given below trace back to one sample, sequenced in a study of beta chain features in type 1 diabetes. Every isolated RNA sample was fully reverse transcribed, so sequencing captured expressed TCRB transcripts. Clones were read by immunoSEQ multiplex PCR, and TCRdb kept only the in-frame ones, dropping some. Here the sample spans about 650,000 clones, roughly 12% being singletons. The antigens these receptors bind are not known. Whole-study results and caveats: TCRB CDR3s from Type 1 diabetes patients were moderately but significantly shorter in all four CD4+ subsets.

Sample: naive CD4+ T cells from blood. These receptors were obtained from a man aged 25 to 40 with type 1 diabetes.

The gene calls are TRBV25-1 and TRBJ1-5, with TRBD1 as a possible D gene (5 bases). The length of the CDR3 is 13 residues. The germline gives CDR1 MGHDK, CDR2 SYGVNS. The V end was cut by 4 bases, the J end by 7 bases, with 11 bases between. CDR3 DNA: TGTGCCAGCAGTGGCCAGGGTAGACAGCCCCAGCATTTT. Its translation: CASSGQGRQPQHF. The variable domain in full, completed from reference TRBV25-1 and TRBJ1-5, reads EADIYQTPRYLVIGTGKKITLECSQTMGHDKMYWYQQDPGMELHLIHYSYGVNSTEKGDLSSESTVSRIRTEHFPLTLESARPSHTSQYLCASSGQGRQPQHFGDGTRLSIL.

This clone was recorded a few times. Other DNA sequences from this sample encode an identical CDR3 as well. The chain combines TRBV25-1 with TRBJ2-7; TRBD2 agrees at 7 bases. Germline CDR1 is MGHDK and CDR2 is SYGVNS. This CDR3 is built from 15 residues. Germline trimming cut 1 base from V and 1 base from J; bases unmatched to any gene: 4. CDR3 amino acids: CASSELGGESYEQYF. The DNA for the CDR3 is TGTGCCAGCAGTGAATTGGGGGGGGAATCCTACGAGCAGTACTTC.

There are a few counts of this clone. The rearrangement joins TRBV30 to TRBJ2-2; no clear D gene. CDR1 is GTSNPN and CDR2 is SVGIG in the germline V gene (reference sequence). CDR3 length equals 14 residues. V lost 3 bases to trimming and J lost 1 base, with 9 bases between them. DNA of the CDR3: TGTGCCTGGAGAAGGGCCGGGAACACCGGGGAGCTGTTTTTT. Translation: CAWRRAGNTGELFF.

In this sample, this clone turned up a few times. The chain recombines TRBV28 with TRBJ2-5; no definite D call. CDR1 is MDHEN and CDR2 is SYDVKM in the germline V gene. CDR3 length: 11 residues. Trimming left V 6 bases short and J 5 bases short, with 7 bases between. In nucleotides, the CDR3 is TGTGCCAGCAGCACGAGGGAGACCCAGTACTTC. This encodes CASSTRETQYF.

This clone was counted a few times. The chain couples TRBV9 to TRBJ2-2, with 9 bases identical to TRBD1. The CDR3 has 15 amino acids. Looked up from germline, CDR1 is SGDLS and CDR2 is YYNGEE. Germline trimming cut 6 bases from V and 3 bases from J; bases unmatched to any gene: 6. CDR3 DNA: TGTGCCAGCATAACAGGGGGCGAGTACACCGGGGAGCTGTTTTTT. Its translation: CASITGGEYTGELFF.

The V call is TRBV7-2, the J call TRBJ2-3, with D maybe TRBD2 (6 bases). CDR1 is SGHTA and CDR2 is FQGNSA in the germline V gene. V was cut by 0 bases and J by 0 bases, with 10 bases left in between. CDR3 length equals 16 residues. In DNA form, the CDR3 reads TGTGCCAGCAGCTTAGCGAGCGGGCCTAGCACAGATACGCAGTATTTT. This encodes CASSLASGPSTDTQYF.

The CDR3 sequence is CASSPVWDSEAFF. The DNA of the CDR3 is TGTGCCAGCAGTCCCGTCTGGGACAGTGAAGCTTTCTTT. The chain combines TRBV27 with TRBJ1-1; 7 bases fit TRBD1. Germline lookup yields CDR1 MNHEY and CDR2 SMNVEV (reference sequence). The CDR3 runs to 13 residues. J lost 7 bases, V lost 5 bases, and 7 bases had no gene match.

There are a few counts of this clone. The rearrangement links TRBV9 to TRBJ2-5; 10 nucleotides agree with TRBD2. With 0 bases clipped from V and 2 bases from J, the junction kept 7 bases outside the gene matches. CDR3 length: 17 amino acids. Germline V CDR1 and CDR2: SGDLS, YYNGEE. CDR3 coding DNA: TGTGCCAGCAGCGTAGCTGGGTCTAGCGGGGGTCAAGAGACCCAGTACTTC. Its translation: CASSVAGSSGGQETQYF.

There are a few counts of this clone. The genes are TRBV4-2 and TRBJ2-1, with 9 positions matching TRBD2. The CDR3 spans 16 residues. Trimming cost V 0 bases and J 9 bases; bases outside gene matches: 9. Germline V gene sequence: CDR1 LGHNA, CDR2 YNFKEQ. The CDR3 DNA is TGTGCCAGCAGCCAAGAAATAAGGACTAGCGAAAGTGAGCAGTTCTTC. Translated, it gives CASSQEIRTSESEQFF.

This clone was seen a handful of times. The genes are TRBV2 and TRBJ2-5; the match to TRBD1 covers 7 bases. After removal of 3 bases from V and 7 bases from J, the junction contained 11 bases not matched to a gene. The CDR3 is made up of 15 amino acids. Germline V CDR1 and CDR2: SNHLY, FYNNEI. CDR3 nucleotide sequence: TGTGCCAGCAGTGATGGCGGCAGGGGGAGTTGGACCCAGTACTTC. Protein sequence: CASSDGGRGSWTQYF.

This clone turned up a few times. In DNA form, the CDR3 reads TGTGCCAGCAGCCCCCGGGGGTGGCAGCCCCAGCATTTT. Its translation is CASSPRGWQPQHF. This chain links TRBV7-9 with TRBJ1-5; tentative D call: TRBD1 (5 bases). The CDR3 contains 13 residues. V lost 5 bases and J 7 bases, leaving 12 bases between the germline ends. Germline CDR1 SEHNR, CDR2 FQNEAQ (reference sequence).

This clone has just a few counts. The V and J genes are TRBV10-3 and TRBJ2-3, with TRBD1 matching 7 bases. After removal of 2 bases from V and 0 bases from J, the junction contained 5 bases not matched to a gene. The CDR3 is made up of 16 amino acids. CDR1 is ENHRY and CDR2 is SYGVKD in the germline V gene. The CDR3 protein is CAISERTGTSTDTQYF. CDR3 sequence (DNA): TGTGCCATCAGTGAGAGGACAGGAACTAGCACAGATACGCAGTATTTT.

This clone was found a few times. The chain combines TRBV7-2 with TRBJ2-1; possibly TRBD1 or TRBD2 for D (5 bases each). In germline, CDR1 is SGHTA, CDR2 FQGNSA. The CDR3 covers 14 residues. The V and J ends lost 4 bases and 5 bases respectively, with 12 bases between them. CDR3 sequence (DNA): TGTGCCAGCAGCTCAGGGACCAGAAACAATGAGCAGTTCTTC. This encodes CASSSGTRNNEQFF. Together with reference TRBV7-2 and TRBJ2-1, the CDR3 gives the full variable domain: GAGVSQSPSNKVTEKGKDVELRCDPISGHTALYWYRQSLGQGLEFLIYFQGNSAPDKSGLPSDRFSAERTGGSVSTLTIQRTQQEDSAVYLCASSSGTRNNEQFFGPGTRLTVL.

This chain connects TRBV19 to TRBJ1-2, with a possible D match to TRBD1 (5 bases). The V and J ends lost 5 bases and 2 bases respectively, with 12 bases between them. The CDR3 extends over 14 amino acids. CDR1 LNHDA and CDR2 SQIVND come from the germline V gene (reference sequence). Written as DNA, the CDR3 is TGTGCCAGTAGTCTTCGGGACGGGAACTATGGCTACACCTTC. Residues: CASSLRDGNYGYTF.

This clone was counted only a few times. The chain carries TRBV7-2 and TRBJ1-1, with 8 positions matching TRBD1. The CDR3 runs to 15 residues. Per the germline V gene, CDR1 is SGHTA and CDR2 is FQGNSA. V lost 6 bases and J lost 0; bases outside the gene matches: 6. CDR3 loop: CASRGRTGLNTEAFF. The DNA of the CDR3 is TGTGCCAGCAGGGGACGGACAGGGTTGAACACTGAAGCTTTCTTT.

This chain connects TRBV29-1 to TRBJ2-7, with D uncertain. The CDR3 covers 11 residues. V lost 2 bases, J lost 3 bases, and 5 bases lay in between. Germline CDR1 SQVTM, CDR2 ANQGSEA. Here the CDR3 DNA reads TGCAGCGTTGAATTGAGCTACGAGCAGTACTTC. Translation gives CSVELSYEQYF.